The 19 T cell receptor beta chains given below trace back to one sample, sequenced in a study of cytomegalovirus exposure and HLA in healthy donors. Primers included in the PCR were 60 Vbeta and 13 Jbeta primers. Assay used: immunoSEQ multiplex PCR; TCRdb lists only in-frame clones, some missing. The sample has around 300,000 clones; about 75% are singletons. Sequencing was done on a sample of PBMCs. Receptor source: a female donor in good health and CMV-seronegative.

The V gene is TRBV27, the J gene TRBJ1-2; 8 nucleotides line up with TRBD1. The CDR3 length is 14 residues. In germline, CDR1 is MNHEY, CDR2 SMNVEV (reference sequence). The ends lost 7 bases at V and 0 bases at J; junction bases unmatched: 4. CDR3: CASTRQGSNYGYTF. Here the CDR3 DNA reads TGTGCCAGCACCAGACAGGGGTCTAACTATGGCTACACCTTC.

The V and J genes are TRBV14 and TRBJ2-1, with 8 nucleotides matching TRBD2. V lost 4 bases and J lost 10; bases outside the gene matches: 6. Germline V gene lookup returns CDR1 SGHDN and CDR2 FVKESK. The CDR3 length is 13 residues. The CDR3 coding sequence is TGTGCCAGCAGCCCCAGGTTAGCGGGAGAGCAGTTCTTC. Its translation is CASSPRLAGEQFF. Using reference TRBV14 and TRBJ2-1 for the parts outside the CDR3, the full variable domain is EAGVTQFPSHSVIEKGQTVTLRCDPISGHDNLYWYRRVMGKEIKFLLHFVKESKQDESGMPNNRFLAERTGGTYSTLKVQPAELEDSGVYFCASSPRLAGEQFFGPGTRLTVL.

This clone was seen more than once but under ten times. Other DNA sequences of this sample code for an identical CDR3. V is TRBV11-3 and J is TRBJ2-7; 8 bases are shared with TRBD2. V gave up 5 bases and J gave up 6 bases; unmatched junction bases: 6. Germline assignment: CDR1 SGHNT and CDR2 YENEEA. This CDR3 has 13 amino acids. CDR3 DNA sequence: TGTGCCAGCAGCCAGAGCGGGGGAAGCGAGCAGTACTTC. As protein: CASSQSGGSEQYF.

This clone was counted a few times. The chain uses TRBV15 and TRBJ2-7, with D possibly being TRBD2 (5 bases). The CDR3 runs 14 residues. Germline lookup yields CDR1 LNHNV and CDR2 YYDKDF (reference sequence). Trimming left V 0 bases short and J 6 bases short, with 12 bases between. CDR3 loop: CATSRDLALSEQYF. The CDR3 DNA is TGTGCCACCAGCAGAGACCTAGCACTTAGCGAGCAGTACTTC.

The chain employs TRBV30 and TRBJ2-7; D is perhaps TRBD2 (5 bases). The CDR3 runs to 15 residues. Germline CDR1 and CDR2: GTSNPN and SVGIG (reference sequence). Trimming cost V 1 base and J 2 bases, with 15 bases left between them. CDR3 DNA sequence: TGTGCCTGGAGTGGTGGGAGTAAAGCACCCTACGAGCAGTACTTC. It codes for CAWSGGSKAPYEQYF.

V is TRBV11-2 and J is TRBJ1-2; 12 nucleotides align to TRBD1. Germline assignment: CDR1 SGHAT and CDR2 FQNNGV. This CDR3 spans 15 amino acids. The V gene end was trimmed by 5 bases and the J gene end by 8 bases; junction bases not matched to a gene: 9. The CDR3 spells CASSPPGQGASGYTF. CDR3 bases: TGTGCCAGCAGCCCACCGGGACAGGGGGCAAGCGGCTACACCTTC.

CDR3 sequence reads: CASSPSGTSVGEQYF. In DNA form, the CDR3 reads TGTGCCAGCTCACCGTCCGGGACTAGCGTCGGCGAGCAGTACTTC. This chain links TRBV18 with TRBJ2-7; TRBD2 matches 10 bases. CDR1 is KGHSH, CDR2 LQKENI, per germline. The CDR3 consists of 15 residues. Trimming removed 3 bases from V and 6 bases from J; junction bases left unmatched: 8.

This chain links TRBV11-2 with TRBJ1-1, with D hard to call. Germline lookup yields CDR1 SGHAT and CDR2 FQNNGV. The CDR3 sequence is 12 residues long. V gave up 3 bases and J gave up 8 bases, with 10 bases separating them. The CDR3 here is CASSLDGGEAFF. In nucleotides, the CDR3 is TGTGCCAGCAGCTTGGACGGAGGAGAAGCTTTCTTT. Full variable domain (outside the CDR3, taken from reference TRBV11-2 and TRBJ1-1): EAGVAQSPRYKIIEKRQSVAFWCNPISGHATLYWYQQILGQGPKLLIQFQNNGVVDDSQLPKDRFSAERLKGVDSTLKIQPAKLEDSAVYLCASSLDGGEAFFGQGTRLTVV.

V usage is TRBV7-9 and J usage is TRBJ1-4; the D is unclear. CDR1 and CDR2 from the germline V gene are SEHNR and FQNEAQ (reference sequence). The CDR3 covers 15 residues. V was trimmed by 3 bases and J by 8 bases, leaving 16 bases between them. CDR3 sequence: CASSLRTGIGEKLFF. The CDR3, as DNA: TGTGCCAGCAGCTTGCGGACGGGGATTGGGGAAAAACTGTTTTTT.

The rearrangement joins TRBV19 to TRBJ2-7; D is undetermined. The CDR3 contains 13 residues. Germline CDR1 LNHDA, CDR2 SQIVND (reference sequence). Trimming removed 4 bases at V and 0 bases at J, with 7 bases between. The CDR3 DNA follows: TGTGCCAGTAGTAATGGGCTCTCCTACGAGCAGTACTTC. Protein product: CASSNGLSYEQYF.

V gene TRBV7-7 combines with J gene TRBJ2-1; TRBD2 matches at 7 bases. Germline V gene lookup returns CDR1 SSHAT and CDR2 FNYEAQ (reference sequence). CDR3 size: 15 residues. J gave up 5 bases and V 2 bases, and 6 bases lay outside the gene matches. In DNA form, the CDR3 reads TGTGCCAGCAGCTTATTGGCGGGAGTAGACAATGAGCAGTTCTTC. Its translation is CASSLLAGVDNEQFF.

The J gene is TRBJ2-7, the V gene TRBV7-6; D is possibly TRBD1 (6 bases). Trimming cost V 4 bases and J 6 bases, with 22 bases left between them. CDR3 length equals 16 residues. CDR1 SGHVS and CDR2 FNYEAQ come from the germline V gene. The CDR3 DNA follows: TGTGCCAGCAGCTCGCCGGGACACCAAAGTTTGGGCGAGCAGTACTTC. Translating it yields CASSSPGHQSLGEQYF.

V is TRBV7-9 and J is TRBJ2-4; the match to TRBD2 covers 9 bases. The CDR3 is 19 amino acids. Germline V gene data show CDR1 as SEHNR and CDR2 as FQNEAQ (reference sequence). After removal of 5 bases from V and 1 base from J, the junction contained 15 bases not matched to a gene. The CDR3 nucleotides read TGTGCCAGCAGCCCGTTTCCAGCGGGAGGACGCGCGGCCAAAAACATTCAGTACTTC. Encoded protein: CASSPFPAGGRAAKNIQYF.

This clone was counted a few times. The chain carries TRBV7-8 and TRBJ1-2; 7 nucleotides align to TRBD1. This CDR3 has 14 amino acids. In germline, CDR1 is SGHVS, CDR2 FQNEAQ. J gave up 5 bases and V 7 bases, and 10 bases lay outside the gene matches. CDR3 bases: TGTGCCAGCACCCGGGACAGTAAGGGATATGGCTACACCTTC. It codes for CASTRDSKGYGYTF.

A few counts support this clone. The chain employs TRBV19 and TRBJ1-2, with 7 bases lining up with TRBD1. Germline CDR1 and CDR2: LNHDA and SQIVND (reference sequence). V shed 3 bases and J 4 bases; nucleotides not matched to a gene: 2. CDR3 length: 13 amino acids. This CDR3 reads CASSMGTAYGYTF. Written as DNA, the CDR3 is TGTGCCAGTAGTATGGGGACAGCCTATGGCTACACCTTC.

The gene calls are TRBV11-2 and TRBJ2-5, with 8 nucleotides matching TRBD2. This CDR3 is built from 15 residues. CDR1 and CDR2 from the germline V gene are SGHAT and FQNNGV. J lost 5 bases, V lost 5 bases, and 10 bases had no gene match. CDR3 coding DNA: TGTGCCAGCAGCGGGTGGTCGGGAGGGCCTGAGACCCAGTACTTC. This encodes CASSGWSGGPETQYF.

The count of this clone is one. The chain couples TRBV7-3 to TRBJ2-3, with TRBD2 matching over 9 bases. Germline trimming cut 7 bases from V and 5 bases from J; bases unmatched to any gene: 7. This CDR3 region has 14 residues. The germline V gene encodes CDR1 SGHTA and CDR2 FQGTGA. The DNA for the CDR3 is TGTGCCAGCACCCTTAGCGGGAGAGGAGATACGCAGTATTTT. This sequence encodes CASTLSGRGDTQYF.

The chain recombines TRBV7-9 with TRBJ2-7; D gene unclear. Germline assignment: CDR1 SEHNR and CDR2 FQNEAQ (reference sequence). Trimming removed 5 bases at V and 0 bases at J, with 11 bases between. The CDR3 has 14 amino acids. The CDR3 DNA sequence: TGTGCCAGCAGCGCCCAAGAGAGCTCCTACGAGCAGTACTTC. Its protein is CASSAQESSYEQYF.

In its sample, this clone was seen once. The V call is TRBV5-1, the J call TRBJ1-6; 8 bases line up with TRBD1. Germline V gene lookup returns CDR1 SGHRS and CDR2 YFSETQ. The CDR3 has 15 amino acids. V lost 2 bases and J lost 7; bases outside the gene matches: 5. The CDR3 coding sequence is TGCGCCAGCAGCTTCCCGACAGGGGACAATTCACCCCTCCACTTT. It is translated as CASSFPTGDNSPLHF.